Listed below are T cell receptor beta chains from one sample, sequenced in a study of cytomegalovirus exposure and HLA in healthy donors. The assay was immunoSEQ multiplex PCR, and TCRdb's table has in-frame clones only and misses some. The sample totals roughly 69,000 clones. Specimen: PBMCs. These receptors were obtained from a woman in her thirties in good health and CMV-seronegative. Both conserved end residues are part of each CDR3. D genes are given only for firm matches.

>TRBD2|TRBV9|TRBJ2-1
TGTGCCAGCAGCGTAGGGATTGGACTAGCGGAGATCTACAATGAGCAGTTCTTC
CASSVGIGLAEIYNEQFF
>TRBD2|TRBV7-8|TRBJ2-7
TGTGCCAGCAGCTTAGCGCCTAGCGGGGGGTACGAGCAGTACTTC
CASSLAPSGGYEQYF
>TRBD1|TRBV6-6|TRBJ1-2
TGTGCCAGCAGTTTCGACAGGGTTTATGGCTACACCTTC
CASSFDRVYGYTF
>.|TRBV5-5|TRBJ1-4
TGTGCCAGCAGCCAGGTGTCAACTAATGAAAAACTGTTTTTT
CASSQVSTNEKLFF
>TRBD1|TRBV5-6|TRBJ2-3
TGTGCCAGCAGCAACCGGGACAGGGGCCGCTGGGATACGCAGTATTTT
CASSNRDRGRWDTQYF
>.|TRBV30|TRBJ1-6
TGTGCCTGGAGTGACCTTGGGCCCCATTCACCCCTCCACTTT
CAWSDLGPHSPLHF
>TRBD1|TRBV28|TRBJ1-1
TGTGCCAGCAGTTCGCTTGGACAGGGCGGATTGAACACTGAAGCTTTCTTT
CASSSLGQGGLNTEAFF
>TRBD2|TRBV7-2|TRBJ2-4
TGTGCCAGCAGCGGTCTAGCGGGGGTGCTAGCCAAAAACATTCAGTACTTC
CASSGLAGVLAKNIQYF
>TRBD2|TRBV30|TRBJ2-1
TGTGCCTGGAGTTCCGGGACTAGCGGGAGCAATGAGCAGTTCTTC
CAWSSGTSGSNEQFF
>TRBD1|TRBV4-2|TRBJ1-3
TGTGCCAGCAGCCCCAAGCATGACAGGGGGTTCTCTGGAAACACCATATATTTT
CASSPKHDRGFSGNTIYF
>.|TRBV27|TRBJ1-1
TGTGCCAGCAAACCACAGGGACCCGTGAACACTGAAGCTTTCTTT
CASKPQGPVNTEAFF
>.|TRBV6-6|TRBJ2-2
TGTGCCAGCAGTCAGCCCCGGGAAACCGGGGAGCTGTTTTTT
CASSQPRETGELFF
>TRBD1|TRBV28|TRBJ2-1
TGTGCCAGCAGTTTACAGGGGGCATGGGGATACAATGAGCAGTTCTTC
CASSLQGAWGYNEQFF
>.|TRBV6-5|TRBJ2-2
TGTGCCAGCAGACTGGGGGGGGCCTTCGCCGGGGAGCTGTTTTTT
CASRLGGAFAGELFF
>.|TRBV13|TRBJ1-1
TGTGCCAGCAGCTTGAGGACTGAAGCTTTCTTT
CASSLRTEAFF
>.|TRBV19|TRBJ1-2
TGTGCCACCGCCTCTGCGGAGGGGAAGCGATCGGACTATGGCTACACCTTC
CATASAEGKRSDYGYTF
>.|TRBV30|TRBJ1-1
TGTGCCTGGAAACAGGTTTCTCTGAACACTGAAGCTTTCTTT
CAWKQVSLNTEAFF
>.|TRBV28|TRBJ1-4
TGTGCCAGCAGTTCCCCGGGGGGAAGTACTAATGAAAAACTGTTTTTT
CASSSPGGSTNEKLFF
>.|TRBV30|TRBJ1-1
TGTGCCTGGTCTAACAGGGTTGAAGCTTTCTTT
CAWSNRVEAFF
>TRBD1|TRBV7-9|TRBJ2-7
TGTGCCAGCAGCTCCGGGACAGACTCCTCATACGAGCAGTACTTC
CASSSGTDSSYEQYF
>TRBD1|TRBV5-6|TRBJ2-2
TGTGCCAGCAGCTTGGGGGACAGGGGGACCGGGGAGCTGTTTTTT
CASSLGDRGTGELFF
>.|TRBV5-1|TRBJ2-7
TGCGCCAGCCCCGGGAGCATGGCCTACGAGCAGTACTTC
CASPGSMAYEQYF
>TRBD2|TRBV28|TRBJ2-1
TGTGCCAGCTTACGCGGGGGCTCCTACAATGAGCAGTTCTTC
CASLRGGSYNEQFF
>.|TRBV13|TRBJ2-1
TGTGCCAGCAGCTTAGGGGGCGCTGAGCAGTTCTTC
CASSLGGAEQFF
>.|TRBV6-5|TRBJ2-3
TGTGCCAGCAGTTACTCGCCAGGGTATAGCACAGATACGCAGTATTTT
CASSYSPGYSTDTQYF
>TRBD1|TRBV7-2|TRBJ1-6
TGTGCCAGCAGCTTAGCCTTCCAGGGACAGGGAAATTCACCCCTCCACTTT
CASSLAFQGQGNSPLHF
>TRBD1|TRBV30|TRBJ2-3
TGTGCCTGGGGTGCAGGGGGCCCGGATTTCACAGATACGCAGTATTTT
CAWGAGGPDFTDTQYF
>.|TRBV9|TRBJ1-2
TGTGCCAGCAGCGTAGCAACGGTAGCTAACTATGGCTACACCTTC
CASSVATVANYGYTF
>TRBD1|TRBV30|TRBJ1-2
TGTGCCTGGACCAAAACCGGGACAGTCTATGGCTACACCTTC
CAWTKTGTVYGYTF
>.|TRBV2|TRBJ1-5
TGTGCCAGCAGTACTACAGGGAGTAGCAATCAGCCCCAGCATTTT
CASSTTGSSNQPQHF
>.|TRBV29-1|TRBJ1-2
TGCAGCGTGAGGGGACTATTGAGGGACCTCGTCCCCCTTCCATATGGCTACACCTTC
CSVRGLLRDLVPLPYGYTF
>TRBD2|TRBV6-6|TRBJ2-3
TGTGCCAGCACCCGGACTAGCGGAGGGGATACGCAGTATTTT
CASTRTSGGDTQYF
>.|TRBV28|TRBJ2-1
TGTGCCAGCAGTCCTAGCCCATGGGAGCAGTTCTTC
CASSPSPWEQFF
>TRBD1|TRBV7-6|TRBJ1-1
TGTGCCAGCAGCTTACTAGGGACAGCCCGGGACACTGAAGCTTTCTTT
CASSLLGTARDTEAFF
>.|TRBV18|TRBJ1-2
TGTGCCAGCTCGACTGGGGCAAACTATGGCTACACCTTC
CASSTGANYGYTF
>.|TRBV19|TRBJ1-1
TGTGCCAGTAGTACAGCGGGCAGGGCTGCTGAAGCTTTCTTT
CASSTAGRAAEAFF
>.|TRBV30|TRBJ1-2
TGTGCCGGGAGTATCGACCTACAGGGAATCTATGGCTACACCTTC
CAGSIDLQGIYGYTF
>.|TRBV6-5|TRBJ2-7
TGTGCCAGCAGTTACTCTAGGGACACGCCCTACGAGCAGTACTTC
CASSYSRDTPYEQYF
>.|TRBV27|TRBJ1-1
TGTGCCAGCAGCCACGCAACTGTAGCTTTCTTT
CASSHATVAFF
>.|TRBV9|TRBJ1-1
TGTGCCAGCAGCGTGGGACACTTGAACACTGAAGCTTTCTTT
CASSVGHLNTEAFF
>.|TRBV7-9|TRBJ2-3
TGTGCCAGCAGCAAAAGCGGAGTCACAGATACGCAGTATTTT
CASSKSGVTDTQYF
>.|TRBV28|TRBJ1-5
TGTGCCAGCAGTTCCTCAACTTTGACCCAGCATTTT
CASSSSTLTQHF
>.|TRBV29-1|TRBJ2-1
TGCAGCGTTTGGAAGTCGGGACTTAGCTCCTACAATGAGCAGTTCTTC
CSVWKSGLSSYNEQFF
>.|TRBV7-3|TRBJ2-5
TGTGCCAGCAGCTTATCCCCTAGTATCCCCGGGACCCAGTACTTC
CASSLSPSIPGTQYF
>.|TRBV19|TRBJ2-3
TGTGCCAGTAGTATTAGCGGAACGAGCACAGATACGCAGTATTTT
CASSISGTSTDTQYF
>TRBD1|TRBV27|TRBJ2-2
TGTGCCAGCGAAAGGACAGGGAGACTCACCGGGGAGCTGTTTTTT
CASERTGRLTGELFF
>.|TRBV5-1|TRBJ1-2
TGCGCCAGCAGCTTGGTACCGTCGCAGGGTGGCTACACCTTC
CASSLVPSQGGYTF